Given below is one T cell receptor beta chain in context. Its antigen has not been determined. No much larger clone is present one base from it, and per-base qualities are unavailable. TCRbeta CDR3 regions were amplified from genomic DNA using the immunoSEQ Assay, a bias-controlled multiplex PCR. Per the original workflow: The number of nucleated cells in each sample was estimated from the amplification of reference gene primers within the assay. To quantify the absolute abundance of each unique TCRbeta CDR3 rearrangement, sequence reads were collapsed and filtered. Productive Simpson clonality was computed per sample as the square root of Simpson's diversity index over productive rearrangements. TCRdb mirrors the immuneACCESS table, restricted to in-frame sequences. Some clones are absent from its copies; in checked studies, under half trace to an unresolved V gene, and the reason for the others is unknown. V and J calls and clone size are given by that table; D and trimming were obtained from the DNA. The sample yields about 110,000 clones; around three quarters were counted once. The top ten clonotypes cover about 4.7% of the sample.

The source of the sample is a study of blood T cell repertoires in COVID-19 (TCRdb year 2020). Notes on the research overall: Samples from collaborators originated in the United States, Italy and Spain and spanned both the acute and convalescent phases of COVID-19. Deeply sampled blood TCRbeta repertoires from subjects exposed to, actively infected with, or recovered from COVID-19 were included in the dataset. The repertoires were made available in a free public database intended to serve as a resource for research on the immune response to SARS-CoV-2. Where available, HLA class I and class II types were obtained from metadata supplied by the sample provider rather than from assay-based typing. The samples were drawn from the first 160 participants of the ongoing ImmuneRACE study and from 1,254 subjects provided by 6 global collaborators. Sample metadata almost always included a de-identified subject ID, COVID-19 status, age in years and sex. The prospective study material was composed of cDNA or gDNA derived from T cells, B-cell-depleted T cells, or PBMCs.

Study-wide findings and limitations: Clinical and demographic metadata were provided uncurated, with the amount varying by source and participant.

Whole blood was collected in K2EDTA tubes by collaborating institutions according to the institutions' own protocols. For TCRbeta analysis, collaborator samples were shipped as frozen whole blood, as isolated PBMCs, or as DNA extracted from either sample type. The CDR3 has 14 amino acids, counting the end cysteine and phenylalanine. Only the CDR3 region is kept as DNA, spanning 42 bases read in frame from base 1. From V the trimming removes 10 bases and from J it removes 1 base, while the gene matches leave 4 bases of the junction unaccounted for. The germline V gene encodes CDR1 ENHRY and CDR2 SYGVKD.

The sequence came from a human donor in a cohort sampled during active or convalescent COVID-19. The sequenced sample consisted of peripheral blood. Rearrangement joined TRBV10-3 to TRBJ2-2; 9 of the junction bases match TRBD2. The DNA is as follows: TGTGCCAGCCGACTAGCGGAGAACACCGGGGAGCTGTTTTTT. Translated, it gives CASRLAENTGELFF.